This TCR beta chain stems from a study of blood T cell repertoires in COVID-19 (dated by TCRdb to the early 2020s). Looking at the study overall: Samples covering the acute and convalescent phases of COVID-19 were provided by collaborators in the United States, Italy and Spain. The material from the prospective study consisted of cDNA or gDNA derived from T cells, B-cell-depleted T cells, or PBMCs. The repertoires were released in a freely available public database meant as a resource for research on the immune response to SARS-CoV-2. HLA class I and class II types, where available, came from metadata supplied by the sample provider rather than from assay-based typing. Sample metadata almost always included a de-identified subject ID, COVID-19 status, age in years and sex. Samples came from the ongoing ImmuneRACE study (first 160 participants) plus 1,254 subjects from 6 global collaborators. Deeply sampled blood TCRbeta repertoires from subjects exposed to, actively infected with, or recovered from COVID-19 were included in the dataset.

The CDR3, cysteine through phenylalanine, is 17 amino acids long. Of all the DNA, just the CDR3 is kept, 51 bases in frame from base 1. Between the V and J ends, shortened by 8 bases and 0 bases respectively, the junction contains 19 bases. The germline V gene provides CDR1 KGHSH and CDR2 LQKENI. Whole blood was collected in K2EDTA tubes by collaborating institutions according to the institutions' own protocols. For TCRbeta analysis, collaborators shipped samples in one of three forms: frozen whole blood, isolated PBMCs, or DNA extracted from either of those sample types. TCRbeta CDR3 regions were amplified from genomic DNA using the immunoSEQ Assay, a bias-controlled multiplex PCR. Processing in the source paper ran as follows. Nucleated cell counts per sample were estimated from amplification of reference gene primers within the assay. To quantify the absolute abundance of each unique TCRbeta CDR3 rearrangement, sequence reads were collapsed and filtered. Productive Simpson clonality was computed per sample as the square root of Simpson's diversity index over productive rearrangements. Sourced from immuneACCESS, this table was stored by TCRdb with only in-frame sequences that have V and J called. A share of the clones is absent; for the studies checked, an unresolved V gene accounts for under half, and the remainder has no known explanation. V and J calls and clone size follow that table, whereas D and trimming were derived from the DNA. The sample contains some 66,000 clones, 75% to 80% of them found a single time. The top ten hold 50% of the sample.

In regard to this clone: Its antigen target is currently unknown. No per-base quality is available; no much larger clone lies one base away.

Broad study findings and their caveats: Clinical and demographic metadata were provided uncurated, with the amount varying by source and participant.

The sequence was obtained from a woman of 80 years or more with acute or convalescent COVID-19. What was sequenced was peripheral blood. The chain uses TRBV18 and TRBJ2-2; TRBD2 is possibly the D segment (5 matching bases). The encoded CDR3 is CASGLRSGYSNTGELFF. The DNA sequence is TGTGCCAGCGGCTTAAGGTCGGGGTATTCGAACACCGGGGAGCTGTTTTTT.